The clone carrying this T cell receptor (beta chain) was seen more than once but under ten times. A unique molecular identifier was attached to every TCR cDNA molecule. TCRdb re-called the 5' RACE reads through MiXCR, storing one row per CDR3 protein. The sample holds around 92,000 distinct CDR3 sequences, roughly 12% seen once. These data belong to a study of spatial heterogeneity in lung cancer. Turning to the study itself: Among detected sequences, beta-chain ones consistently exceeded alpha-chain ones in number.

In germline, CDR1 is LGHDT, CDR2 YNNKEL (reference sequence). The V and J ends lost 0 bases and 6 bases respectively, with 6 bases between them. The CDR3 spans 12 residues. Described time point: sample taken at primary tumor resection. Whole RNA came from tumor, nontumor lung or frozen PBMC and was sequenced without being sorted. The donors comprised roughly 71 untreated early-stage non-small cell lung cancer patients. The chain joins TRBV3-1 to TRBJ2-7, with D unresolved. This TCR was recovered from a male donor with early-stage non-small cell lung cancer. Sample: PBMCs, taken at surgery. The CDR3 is CASSQDWAEQYF. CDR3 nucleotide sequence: TGTGCCAGCAGCCAAGATTGGGCCGAGCAGTACTTC.